This T cell receptor (beta chain) came from a study of regulatory T cells in long-lasting Graves disease. The overall study: Antithyroid drugs had been taken by newly diagnosed Graves' patients for under 3 months.

In its sample, this clonotype was seen many times. The length of the CDR3 is 15 residues. The germline gives CDR1 DFQATT, CDR2 SNEGSKA (reference sequence). V lost 1 base and J 6 bases, leaving 17 bases between the germline ends. As to time point: newly diagnosed GD, antithyroid drugs for less than 3 months. PBMC-derived RNA was used for the TCR library. Assembly of TCR beta libraries relied on iRepertoire HTBI primers together with Arm-PCR of CDR3 regions. TCRdb fed the multiplex PCR reads into MiXCR, producing one record per CDR3 protein. The data show about 220,000 distinct CDR3 sequences, roughly 18% seen once. The same data also contributed to another study, on T cells in Graves' hyperthyroidism and ophthalmopathy. That report adds: Orbital computed tomography, thyroid ultrasound, serum thyroxine and TRAb, and clinical symptoms together informed the diagnoses. First-round RT-PCR targeting the TCR CDR3 was performed with the HTBI primer set. Most clonotypes expanded in thyroid above 0.001 were likewise present in blood.

The sequence was obtained from a woman aged 25-40 years with Graves disease. The sequencing used peripheral blood mononuclear cells (PBMCs), collected at new diagnosis, from a patient treated with antithyroid drugs. This chain uses TRBV20-1 with TRBJ2-3; tentatively, D is TRBD2 (6 bases). The CDR3 coding sequence is TGCAGTGCTAGAGCCCCGGGGGAGAGCCCGGATACGCAGTATTTT. Translating it yields CSARAPGESPDTQYF.